This TCR beta chain came from a study of T cells in Graves' hyperthyroidism and ophthalmopathy. Overall study findings and caveats: The model forecast ophthalmopathy, anticipating it by a median around 6.9 months before onset. Within blood appeared most thyroid clonotypes that had expanded above 0.001.

RNA transcripts were the template for amplifying TCR beta CDR3 regions. RT-PCR in the first round (using the HTBI primer set) targeted the TCR CDR3. One entry per CDR3 protein results from TCRdb running MiXCR on the multiplex PCR reads. The table includes 450,000 to 550,000 distinct CDR3 sequences, around 24% detected once. This clonotype was found many times. Its antigen is undetermined. It was less than 13 ml of fresh peripheral blood that supplied the PBMCs. This sequence was found in a woman aged 25 to 39 with Graves' ophthalmopathy. The sequencing sample was made of blood.

CDR3 in amino acids: CASSIGTGDKKQYF. The CDR3, as DNA: TGTGCCAGTAGTATCGGGACAGGGGACAAGAAGCAGTACTTC. The J gene is TRBJ2-7, the V gene TRBV19; 10 bases align to TRBD1. The ends lost 3 bases at V and 8 bases at J; junction bases unmatched: 7. Per germline, CDR1 LNHDA and CDR2 SQIVND (reference sequence). The CDR3 runs to 14 residues. The full variable domain, completed using reference TRBV19 and TRBJ2-7, is DGGITQSPKYLFRKEGQNVTLSCEQNLNHDAMYWYRQDPGQGLRLIYYSQIVNDFQKGDIAEGYSVSREKKESFPLTVTSAQKNPTAFYLCASSIGTGDKKQYFGPGTRLTVT.